This entry concerns a single TCR beta chain. Profiled with immunoSEQ multiplex PCR; TCRdb holds only in-frame clones, not every one. The sample includes roughly 500,000 clones, approximately 85% of them seen just once. The ends lost 2 bases at V and 1 base at J; junction bases unmatched: 8. The CDR3 sequence is 17 residues long. Germline V gene data show CDR1 as SEHNR and CDR2 as FQNEAQ (reference sequence). The data belong to a study of blood T cell repertoires in COVID-19. Looking at the study overall: Acute and convalescent COVID-19 samples came from the United States, Italy and Spain.

The sequence came from a human donor in a cohort sampled during active COVID-19. The gene calls are TRBV7-9 and TRBJ2-4; 7 nucleotides agree with TRBD2. Sequenced sample: peripheral blood. Here the CDR3 DNA reads TGTGCCAGCAGCTTAACACGCGCGGGAGCCGCCAAAAACATTCAGTACTTC. Its translation is CASSLTRAGAAKNIQYF.